These 26 T cell receptor beta chains came from one sample sequenced in a study of T cell responses to AZD1222 COVID-19 vaccine. Some clones are missing from TCRdb's copy, which holds only in-frame ones; the method was immunoSEQ multiplex PCR. The profile shows 65,000 to 85,000 clones, about 88% of them singletons. This material consisted of peripheral blood, taken on day 0 of AZD1222 vaccination. All receptors derive from an adult in good health.

The chain uses TRBV7-2 and TRBJ2-1, with TRBD2 as a possible D gene (7 bases). Trimming left V 7 bases short and J 0 bases short, with 10 bases between. Germline V gene sequence: CDR1 SGHTA, CDR2 FQGNSA. This CDR3 contains 14 residues. The CDR3 bases are TGTGCCAGCACCGGGGGGCTCTCCTACAATGAGCAGTTCTTC. Its translation: CASTGGLSYNEQFF.

The DNA of the CDR3 is TGCGCCAGCAGCTTGGTTACTAGCGTGAACACCGGGGAGCTGTTTTTT. Translation gives CASSLVTSVNTGELFF. V and J are TRBV5-1 and TRBJ2-2; 7 bases match TRBD2. V lost 0 bases to trimming and J lost 1 base; unmatched junction nucleotides: 3. From germline, CDR1 is SGHRS and CDR2 YFSETQ. The CDR3 covers 16 residues. Full variable domain (remainder filled in from reference TRBV5-1 and TRBJ2-2): KAGVTQTPRYLIKTRGQQVTLSCSPISGHRSVSWYQQTPGQGLQFLFEYFSETQRNKGNFPGRFSGRQFSNSRSEMNVSTLELGDSALYLCASSLVTSVNTGELFFGEGSRLTVL.

V usage is TRBV6-1 and J usage is TRBJ1-5; a weak D match, TRBD1 (5 bases). The germline V and J ends were trimmed by 2 bases and 3 bases, with 11 bases remaining between them. Looked up from germline, CDR1 is MNHNS and CDR2 is SASEGT. The CDR3 is 15 amino acids. Here the CDR3 DNA reads TGTGCCAGCAGTGAAAATTCGGGACTCAATCAGCCCCAGCATTTT. Protein: CASSENSGLNQPQHF.

The rearrangement links TRBV11-2 to TRBJ2-7; D is uncertain. CDR3 size: 14 residues. V was clipped by 0 bases and J by 1 base, with 7 bases between them. Germline V gene lookup returns CDR1 SGHAT and CDR2 FQNNGV. This CDR3 reads CASSLDLVSYEQYV. The CDR3 region has the DNA TGTGCCAGCAGCTTAGATCTTGTTTCCTACGAGCAGTACGTC.

The chain carries TRBV5-6 and TRBJ1-4; D possibly corresponds to TRBD1 (6 bases). Trimming removed 0 bases from V and 3 bases from J, with 9 bases in between. The CDR3 is made up of 15 amino acids. The germline CDR1 and CDR2 sequences are SGHDT and YYEEEE. Here the CDR3 reads CASSLGQGPNEKLFF. The CDR3 bases are TGTGCCAGCAGCTTGGGGCAGGGGCCTAATGAAAAACTGTTTTTT. The full variable domain, with the rest looked up from reference TRBV5-6 and TRBJ1-4, is DAGVTQSPTHLIKTRGQQVTLRCSPKSGHDTVSWYQQALGQGPQFIFQYYEEEERQRGNFPDRFSGHQFPNYSSELNVNALLLGDSALYLCASSLGQGPNEKLFFGSGTQLSVL.

V and J are TRBV3-1 (or the pseudogene TRBV3-2) and TRBJ1-6, with a weak D call TRBD1 (5 bases). Trimming removed 0 bases from V and 9 bases from J, with 18 bases in between. Germline V lookup: CDR1 LGHDT, CDR2 YNNKEL (reference sequence). The CDR3 spans 17 residues. CDR3 loop: CASSQDEWEGLASPLHF. In DNA, the CDR3 is TGTGCCAGCAGCCAAGATGAATGGGAGGGACTCGCTTCACCCCTCCACTTT.

Note on this clone: The same CDR3 arises from other DNA sequences in this sample as well. The chain combines TRBV5-1 with TRBJ2-5, with D uncertain. The CDR3 consists of 13 residues. The V gene lost 0 bases and the J gene lost 2 bases, with 5 bases spanning the gap. Germline assignment: CDR1 SGHRS and CDR2 YFSETQ. The CDR3 loop is CASSLGAQETQYF. The CDR3 DNA reads TGCGCCAGCAGCTTGGGTGCACAAGAGACCCAGTACTTC. The full variable domain, rest sourced from reference TRBV5-1 and TRBJ2-5, is KAGVTQTPRYLIKTRGQQVTLSCSPISGHRSVSWYQQTPGQGLQFLFEYFSETQRNKGNFPGRFSGRQFSNSRSEMNVSTLELGDSALYLCASSLGAQETQYFGPGTRLLVL.

This clone was seen only a few times. This chain connects TRBV2 to TRBJ2-5; D remains unclear. Germline loops: CDR1 SNHLY, CDR2 FYNNEI. CDR3 length: 13 residues. Trimming left V 7 bases short and J 5 bases short, with 14 bases between. The CDR3 region is CASTTTLPETQYF. The CDR3 region has the DNA TGTGCCAGCACAACGACATTACCCGAGACCCAGTACTTC.

The CDR3 DNA sequence: TGCGCCAGCAGGGCGGGAGGGTCCTACGAGCAGTACTTC. Residues: CASRAGGSYEQYF. The genes are TRBV5-1 and TRBJ2-7, with 9 bases matching TRBD2. The germline CDR1 and CDR2 sequences are SGHRS and YFSETQ. V trimming: 5 bases; J trimming: 1 base; junction bases outside the gene matches: 1. The CDR3 extends over 13 amino acids. Complete variable domain (other parts from reference TRBV5-1 and TRBJ2-7): KAGVTQTPRYLIKTRGQQVTLSCSPISGHRSVSWYQQTPGQGLQFLFEYFSETQRNKGNFPGRFSGRQFSNSRSEMNVSTLELGDSALYLCASRAGGSYEQYFGPGTRLTVT.

The gene calls are TRBV9 and TRBJ2-3; 13 positions agree with TRBD2. The germline V gene encodes CDR1 SGDLS and CDR2 YYNGEE. The CDR3 loop spans 17 amino acids. V was clipped by 5 bases and J by 0 bases; unmatched bases: 6. CDR3 sequence: CASSRGTSGISTDTQYF. CDR3 DNA: TGTGCCAGCAGTCGTGGGACTAGCGGGATAAGCACAGATACGCAGTATTTT.

The genes are TRBV7-6 and TRBJ1-6; 7 nucleotides line up with TRBD1. Germline V CDR1 and CDR2: SGHVS, FNYEAQ. Trimming took 5 bases from V and 13 from J; bases not matched to a gene: 8. The CDR3 length is 13 residues. CDR3 region: CASSRGGGSPLHF. In nucleotides, the CDR3 is TGTGCCAGCAGCAGAGGGGGCGGGTCGCCCCTCCACTTT.

The chain links TRBV15 to TRBJ2-7; 8 nucleotides align to TRBD1. This CDR3 contains 13 residues. CDR1 LNHNV and CDR2 YYDKDF come from the germline V gene (reference sequence). With 4 bases clipped from V and 5 bases from J, the junction kept 4 bases outside the gene matches. This CDR3 is CATSKSGGDEQYV. CDR3 coding DNA: TGTGCCACCAGCAAATCAGGGGGCGACGAGCAGTACGTC.

V is TRBV15 and J is TRBJ1-5; 7 positions match TRBD1. The V gene's germline CDR1 is LNHNV and CDR2 YYDKDF (reference sequence). This CDR3 has 13 residues. The junction had 4 bases not matched to a gene; V was cut back by 5 bases and J by 6 bases. The CDR3 sequence: CATSSNRGQPQHF. The DNA of the CDR3 is TGTGCCACCAGCTCAAACAGGGGTCAGCCCCAGCATTTT.

The V gene is TRBV2, the J gene TRBJ1-6; TRBD1 matches 7 bases. The CDR3 runs 12 residues. Germline V gene data show CDR1 as SNHLY and CDR2 as FYNNEI. V was clipped by 8 bases and J by 10 bases; unmatched bases: 5. The DNA of the CDR3 is TGTGCCAGCTTCACAGGGGACTCACCCCTCCACTTT. Protein: CASFTGDSPLHF.

This chain links TRBV28 with TRBJ2-6; D is perhaps TRBD1 (5 bases). The germline V and J ends were trimmed by 4 bases and 2 bases, with 15 bases remaining between them. Germline values: CDR1 MDHEN, CDR2 SYDVKM. This CDR3 spans 17 amino acids. The CDR3 nucleotides read TGTGCCAGCAGTTCCGCCCGCAGGGAAGCTGGGGCCAACGTCCTGACTTTC. Encoded protein: CASSSARREAGANVLTF.

The rearrangement uses TRBV19 and TRBJ1-5; D is unclear. The germline V gene encodes CDR1 LNHDA and CDR2 SQIVND (reference sequence). Trimming shortened V by 3 bases and J by 6 bases, and 12 bases separated the two germline ends. The CDR3 spans 14 residues. CDR3 region: CASSMASGGQPQHF. CDR3 DNA sequence: TGTGCCAGTAGTATGGCGTCGGGCGGTCAGCCCCAGCATTTT.

V and J are TRBV4-2 and TRBJ1-2; D might be TRBD1 (5 bases). There are 15 residues in the CDR3. Germline assignment: CDR1 LGHNA and CDR2 YNFKEQ. V dropped 3 bases and J dropped 6 bases, with 17 bases sitting between them. CDR3 coding DNA: TGTGCCAGCAGCCAGGGTATTCGGGACTCCCATGGCTACACCTTC. Translation: CASSQGIRDSHGYTF.

The genes are TRBV21-1 and TRBJ1-1. TRBV21-1 is classified as a pseudogene. CDR3 length equals 13 residues. CDR3 loop: CASSPESGFGAFF. CDR3 coding DNA: TGTGCCAGCAGCCCAGAATCGGGATTCGGAGCTTTCTTT.

V usage is TRBV25-1 and J usage is TRBJ2-2; the D gene is possibly TRBD2 (6 bases). The CDR3 extends over 16 amino acids. Per the germline V gene, CDR1 is MGHDK and CDR2 is SYGVNS. The V and J ends lost 4 bases and 6 bases respectively, with 18 bases between them. The CDR3 nucleotides are TGTGCCAGCAGTGCTGCATCGTTGGGGGGATCCGGGGAGCTGTTTTTT. Translation gives CASSAASLGGSGELFF.

J is TRBJ1-2 and V is TRBV5-5; a weak D match, TRBD1 (5 bases). Trimming stripped 0 bases from V and 3 bases from J, with 9 bases between. Germline V gene sequence: CDR1 SGHKS, CDR2 YYEKEE (reference sequence). The CDR3 runs 14 residues. The CDR3 spells CASSLVGLHYGYTF. CDR3 DNA: TGTGCCAGCAGCTTGGTGGGACTCCACTATGGCTACACCTTC. Full variable domain (remainder filled in from reference TRBV5-5 and TRBJ1-2): DAGVTQSPTHLIKTRGQQVTLRCSPISGHKSVSWYQQVLGQGPQFIFQYYEKEERGRGNFPDRFSARQFPNYSSELNVNALLLGDSALYLCASSLVGLHYGYTFGSGTRLTVV.

J is TRBJ2-3 and V is TRBV30, with D unresolved. Trimming removed 1 base at V and 0 bases at J, with 8 bases between. The V gene's germline CDR1 is GTSNPN and CDR2 SVGIG (reference sequence). The CDR3 contains 14 residues. The DNA of the CDR3 is TGTGCCTGGAGTGGAGTGCGTAGCACAGATACGCAGTATTTT. This codes for CAWSGVRSTDTQYF.

The chain employs TRBV18 and TRBJ1-5; tentative D call: TRBD1 (5 bases). The V end was cut by 6 bases, the J end by 8 bases, with 17 bases between. From germline, CDR1 is KGHSH and CDR2 LQKENI. This CDR3 has 14 residues. CDR3 sequence: CASSSGGAREPQHF. The CDR3 DNA reads TGTGCCAGCTCGTCAGGAGGGGCGAGAGAGCCCCAGCATTTT.

The rearrangement joins TRBV9 to TRBJ1-4, with D tentatively TRBD1 (5 bases). Per the germline V gene, CDR1 is SGDLS and CDR2 is YYNGEE. Trimming pared 0 bases from V and 7 bases from J, leaving 10 bases between. The CDR3 loop spans 14 amino acids. CDR3 bases: TGTGCCAGCAGCGTAGGGGGGGAAGGTGAAAAACTGTTTTTT. Protein sequence: CASSVGGEGEKLFF.

The chain carries TRBV5-8 and TRBJ1-3, with 7 bases identical to TRBD1. The CDR3 extends over 14 amino acids. The germline gives CDR1 SGHTS, CDR2 YDEGEE. After removal of 4 bases from V and 3 bases from J, the junction contained 4 bases not matched to a gene. The DNA for the CDR3 is TGTGCCAGCAGCCGTGACAGGGTTGGAAACACCATATATTTT. Translated: CASSRDRVGNTIYF. Drawing the rest from reference TRBV5-8 and TRBJ1-3, the complete variable domain is EAGVTQSPTHLIKTRGQQATLRCSPISGHTSVYWYQQALGLGLQFLLWYDEGEERNRGNFPPRFSGRQFPNYSSELNVNALELEDSALYLCASSRDRVGNTIYFGEGSWLTVV.

This chain connects TRBV5-1 to TRBJ1-1, with unresolved D. The CDR3 is 13 amino acids. Germline loops: CDR1 SGHRS, CDR2 YFSETQ. V was shortened by 2 bases and J by 1 base, with 6 bases between the two germline ends. In DNA, the CDR3 is TGCGCCAGCAGCTTTGATGCGAACACTGAAGCTTTCTTT. This gives the protein CASSFDANTEAFF.

CDR3: CASTPMDRAQRYGYTF. The CDR3 region has the DNA TGTGCCAGCACCCCTATGGACAGGGCACAACGCTATGGCTACACCTTC. The V call is TRBV2, the J call TRBJ1-2; 8 bases are shared with TRBD1. V was pared by 7 bases and J by 4 bases, with 14 bases of the junction left unmatched. The CDR3 consists of 16 residues. Germline V gene sequence: CDR1 SNHLY, CDR2 FYNNEI.